Shown below are 25 T cell receptor beta chains from a single sample sequenced in a study of T-cell memory formation after mild COVID-19. Each CDR3 protein gets one entry after TCRdb re-called the 5' RACE reads with MiXCR. The sample includes approximately 500,000 distinct CDR3 sequences, 20% to 25% seen only once; the top ten take around 13%. The specimen sequenced was PBMCs or a T cell subset sorted from them (not recorded which). These receptor sequences come from an adult woman who had mild COVID-19 (a few samples of this study predate the infection). Cell type and time point are not known.

The J gene is TRBJ2-2, the V gene TRBV29-1, with 8 positions matching TRBD2. V was pared by 7 bases and J by 4 bases, with 8 bases of the junction left unmatched. The CDR3 loop spans 14 amino acids. CDR1 and CDR2 (germline): SQVTM, ANQGSEA. The CDR3 loop is CSAVERESTGELFF. DNA for the CDR3: TGCAGCGCCGTGGAGCGGGAGAGCACCGGGGAGCTGTTTTTT.

As DNA, the CDR3 is TGCGCCAGCAGCAGGTCGCAGGCCGAGATTTATGGCTACACCTTC. Residues: CASSRSQAEIYGYTF. V is TRBV5-1 and J is TRBJ1-2; D is ambiguous. The ends were cut back, 4 bases at V and 5 bases at J, with 18 bases in the middle. The CDR3 is made up of 15 amino acids. Germline V gives CDR1 SGHRS, CDR2 YFSETQ.

This clonotype came up once. The chain carries TRBV20-1 and TRBJ2-3; 13 nucleotides match TRBD2. The CDR3 contains 18 residues. Germline loops: CDR1 DFQATT, CDR2 SNEGSKA (reference sequence). Losses at the gene ends were 2 bases for V and 0 bases for J; bases not matched to a gene: 8. CDR3 nucleotide sequence: TGCAGTGCTAGACCCGGGAGACTAGCGGGGGGCAGCACAGATACGCAGTATTTT. Its translation: CSARPGRLAGGSTDTQYF.

This chain links TRBV20-1 with TRBJ2-7; D call uncertain. The CDR3 is 14 residues long. Germline assignment: CDR1 DFQATT and CDR2 SNEGSKA (reference sequence). With 3 bases removed from V and 3 bases from J, the gap between germline ends came to 15 bases. CDR3: CSARGLFWGYEQYF. DNA of the CDR3: TGCAGTGCTAGGGGTTTATTTTGGGGCTACGAGCAGTACTTC.

This clonotype was seen more than once but under ten times. The chain has TRBV5-1 and TRBJ2-3; D not certain. The V and J ends lost 4 bases and 3 bases respectively, with 18 bases between them. This CDR3 comprises 16 residues. Germline V CDR1 and CDR2: SGHRS, YFSETQ. The CDR3 bases are TGCGCCAGCAGCCGACACTCCCAACTGCGGACAGATACGCAGTATTTT. Protein: CASSRHSQLRTDTQYF.

This clonotype was picked up a small number of times. The chain has TRBV29-1 and TRBJ2-1; D not certain. With 1 base removed from V and 5 bases from J, the gap between germline ends came to 21 bases. This CDR3 has 17 amino acids. Looked up from germline, CDR1 is SQVTM and CDR2 is ANQGSEA. The CDR3 DNA reads TGCAGCGTTGAAGTGGCGATTAAAGGAACCCTCAACAATGAGCAGTTCTTC. This gives the protein CSVEVAIKGTLNNEQFF.

This rearrangement joins TRBV7-6 to TRBJ2-5; 8 bases align to TRBD1. The CDR3 sequence is 17 residues long. Looked up from germline, CDR1 is SGHVS and CDR2 is FNYEAQ. The junction had 14 bases not matched to a gene; V was cut back by 3 bases and J by 5 bases. The CDR3 nucleotides are TGTGCCAGCAGCTTTCTTATAGGGGACAGGCGTGGTGAGACCCAGTACTTC. This encodes CASSFLIGDRRGETQYF. The full variable domain, completed using reference TRBV7-6 and TRBJ2-5, is GAGVSQSPRYKVTKRGQDVALRCDPISGHVSLYWYRQALGQGPEFLTYFNYEAQQDKSGLPNDRFSAERPEGSISTLTIQRTEQRDSAMYRCASSFLIGDRRGETQYFGPGTRLLVL.

The V gene is TRBV11-3, the J gene TRBJ2-1, with TRBD2 matching 10 bases. V was pared by 2 bases and J by 2 bases, with 12 bases of the junction left unmatched. The CDR3 totals 19 residues. Per the germline V gene, CDR1 is SGHNT and CDR2 is YENEEA. CDR3 in DNA: TGTGCCAGCAGCTTAATGGCTAGCGGGAGAGCGAGGCCCTACAATGAGCAGTTCTTC. Amino acid sequence: CASSLMASGRARPYNEQFF.

This chain links TRBV20-1 with TRBJ2-3; possible D gene TRBD2, 6 bases. Trimming removed 0 bases from V and 6 bases from J, with 16 bases in between. The germline V gene has CDR1 DFQATT and CDR2 SNEGSKA (reference sequence). The CDR3 length is 15 residues. CDR3 region: CSAREAGGGWDTQYF. As DNA, the CDR3 is TGCAGTGCTAGAGAGGCCGGAGGAGGGTGGGATACGCAGTATTTT.

Concerning this clonotype: This may arise from a read error, as a much more abundant clone is one base away. The chain is built from TRBV5-1 and TRBJ2-5, with 7 bases matching TRBD1. J lost 3 bases, V lost 5 bases, and 13 bases had no gene match. This CDR3 is 16 amino acids long. Looked up from germline, CDR1 is SGHRS and CDR2 is YFSETQ. The CDR3 here is CASRLGLRDREETQYF. CDR3 nucleotide sequence: TGCGCCAGCAGACTGGGCCTCCGGGACAGAGAAGAGACCCAGTACTTC.

This clonotype has at least ten counts. The rearrangement joins TRBV12-3 or TRBV12-4 to TRBJ2-1; perhaps TRBD1 as D (6 bases). The CDR3 contains 15 residues. Trimming removed 1 base at V and 7 bases at J, with 14 bases between. For the CDR3, the DNA is TGTGCCAGCAGTTTAGGCAGGGGAGAGTGGAATGAGCAGTTCTTC. Residues: CASSLGRGEWNEQFF.

V and J are TRBV5-5 and TRBJ2-7; TRBD1 matches 10 bases. There are 14 residues in the CDR3. The germline gives CDR1 SGHKS, CDR2 YYEKEE (reference sequence). Unmatched junction bases numbered 7, after V lost 4 bases and J lost 6 bases. The CDR3 region has the DNA TGTGCCAGCAGCGCATTCGGGACAGGGGTCGAGCAGTACTTC. Protein sequence: CASSAFGTGVEQYF.

The chain is built from TRBV3-1 and TRBJ2-7; D gene ambiguous. CDR3 size: 12 residues. The germline CDR1 and CDR2 sequences are LGHDT and YNNKEL (reference sequence). The V end was cut by 4 bases, the J end by 4 bases, with 8 bases between. The CDR3 nucleotides are TGTGCCAGCAGCCCCAACTGGTACGAGCAGTACTTC. Translated, it gives CASSPNWYEQYF.

This clonotype turned up a few times. This chain joins TRBV29-1 and TRBJ2-7; possibly TRBD2 for D (5 bases). Per germline, CDR1 SQVTM and CDR2 ANQGSEA. The CDR3 covers 13 residues. V dropped 5 bases and J dropped 3 bases, with 14 bases sitting between them. The chain's CDR3 is CSVRHGRGYEQYF. The CDR3 DNA follows: TGCAGCGTTCGCCATGGACGGGGCTACGAGCAGTACTTC.

This clonotype has more than one count but fewer than ten. The rearrangement links TRBV7-9 to TRBJ1-1, with D perhaps TRBD1 (6 bases). The CDR3 is 17 residues long. Germline V gene sequence: CDR1 SEHNR, CDR2 FQNEAQ (reference sequence). V was cut by 5 bases and J by 0 bases, with 19 bases left in between. Here the CDR3 reads CASSPSNRELMNTEAFF. For the CDR3, the DNA is TGTGCCAGCAGCCCGTCGAACAGGGAGCTGATGAACACTGAAGCTTTCTTT.

This clonotype was counted between two and nine times. V and J are TRBV7-9 and TRBJ2-7, with a tentative D call TRBD1 (5 bases). Looked up from germline, CDR1 is SEHNR and CDR2 is FQNEAQ (reference sequence). Between the trimmed V and J ends, which lost 5 bases and 2 bases, there was a span of 13 bases. The CDR3 is 14 amino acids. The CDR3 is CASSLRADTYEQYF. The CDR3 nucleotides are TGTGCCAGCAGCCTACGGGCGGACACCTACGAGCAGTACTTC. Together with reference TRBV7-9 and TRBJ2-7, the CDR3 gives the full variable domain: DTGVSQNPRHKITKRGQNVTFRCDPISEHNRLYWYRQTLGQGPEFLTYFQNEAQLEKSRLLSDRFSAERPKGSFSTLEIQRTEQGDSAMYLCASSLRADTYEQYFGPGTRLTVT.

V usage is TRBV6-1 and J usage is TRBJ1-5; D possibly corresponds to TRBD1 (6 bases). The germline V gene has CDR1 MNHNS and CDR2 SASEGT. The CDR3 runs 22 residues. V was cut by 6 bases and J by 2 bases, with 35 bases left in between. The CDR3 DNA sequence: TGTGCCAGCAGACAACAGGGTCGACAACCCGAGGTACGCTTCGAAGGCAATCAGCCCCAGCATTTT. Encoded protein: CASRQQGRQPEVRFEGNQPQHF.

This clonotype showed up just a few times. The chain is built from TRBV14 and TRBJ2-1; D is uncertain. This CDR3 spans 16 amino acids. Trimming removed 3 bases from V and 9 bases from J, with 21 bases in between. Germline CDR1 and CDR2: SGHDN and FVKESK. CDR3: CASSQQIGTGWGEQFF. The CDR3 nucleotides read TGTGCCAGCAGCCAGCAAATTGGAACTGGATGGGGTGAGCAGTTCTTC.

This clonotype occurred a few times. The chain employs TRBV19 and TRBJ2-1; TRBD2 matches 8 bases. The CDR3 totals 15 residues. CDR1 and CDR2 from the germline V gene are LNHDA and SQIVND (reference sequence). Trimming at V came to 7 bases and at J to 2 bases, leaving 7 bases not matched to a gene. CDR3: CASTPPGGAYNEQFF. The CDR3 region has the DNA TGTGCCAGTACCCCCCCGGGGGGGGCCTACAATGAGCAGTTCTTC.

Many counts were recorded for this clonotype. This chain links TRBV7-2 with TRBJ2-7; 7 nucleotides line up with TRBD1. Germline CDR1 and CDR2: SGHTA and FQGNSA. The CDR3 totals 16 residues. Trimming at V came to 2 bases and at J to 4 bases, leaving 11 bases not matched to a gene. CDR3 DNA sequence: TGTGCCAGCAGCTTACAGACAGGGACGCGTGGGTACGAGCAGTACTTC. It codes for CASSLQTGTRGYEQYF.

The J gene is TRBJ2-5, the V gene TRBV30; D gene uncertain. Germline CDR1 GTSNPN, CDR2 SVGIG (reference sequence). V lost 1 base to trimming and J lost 5 bases, with 8 bases between them. The CDR3 loop spans 12 amino acids. The chain's CDR3 is CAWSGGLETQYF. CDR3 nucleotide sequence: TGTGCCTGGAGTGGGGGATTGGAGACCCAGTACTTC.

This clonotype appeared a few times. The chain uses TRBV18 and TRBJ2-3; 9 nucleotides align to TRBD1. Per germline, CDR1 KGHSH and CDR2 LQKENI. Germline trimming cut 9 bases from V and 6 bases from J; bases unmatched to any gene: 13. This CDR3 spans 15 amino acids. CDR3 bases: TGTGCCAGTACTAGGACAGGGGACGCGGTCGATACGCAGTATTTT. Its protein is CASTRTGDAVDTQYF.

This clonotype was found a few times. The gene calls are TRBV7-9 and TRBJ2-3, with 10 bases that match TRBD2. The CDR3 consists of 16 residues. J lost 0 bases, V lost 5 bases, and 5 bases had no gene match. Germline V gene sequence: CDR1 SEHNR, CDR2 FQNEAQ (reference sequence). CDR3 sequence (DNA): TGTGCCAGCAGCCTTACTAGCGGGGCTAGCACAGATACGCAGTATTTT. This encodes CASSLTSGASTDTQYF. The full variable domain, rest sourced from reference TRBV7-9 and TRBJ2-3, is DTGVSQNPRHKITKRGQNVTFRCDPISEHNRLYWYRQTLGQGPEFLTYFQNEAQLEKSRLLSDRFSAERPKGSFSTLEIQRTEQGDSAMYLCASSLTSGASTDTQYFGPGTRLTVL.

This clonotype has a count of ten or more. This chain links TRBV7-6 with TRBJ2-1; D is perhaps TRBD2 (6 bases). The CDR3 runs 19 residues. Deletions cut 1 base from V and 0 bases from J, with 19 bases between. Germline V gives CDR1 SGHVS, CDR2 FNYEAQ. CDR3 loop: CASSLERGTYKSSYNEQFF. The CDR3 DNA sequence: TGTGCCAGCAGCTTAGAACGAGGGACTTATAAAAGCTCCTACAATGAGCAGTTCTTC.

This clonotype was seen only once. The rearrangement uses TRBV27 and TRBJ2-4; D possibly corresponds to TRBD1 (6 bases). Trimming took off 3 bases at V and 0 bases at J, with 12 bases between the two ends. Germline V gene sequence: CDR1 MNHEY, CDR2 SMNVEV (reference sequence). CDR3 length: 16 residues. CDR3 nucleotide sequence: TGTGCCAGCAGTTTTACAGGGAGTCTAGCCAAAAACATTCAGTACTTC. It translates to CASSFTGSLAKNIQYF.